Listed below are T cell receptor beta chains from one sample, sequenced in a study of blood T cell repertoires in COVID-19. Clones were read by immunoSEQ multiplex PCR, and TCRdb kept only the in-frame ones, dropping some. The data show nearly 95,000 clones, approximately 89% seen once. The sequencing sample was made of peripheral blood. These receptors originate from a human donor with acute or convalescent COVID-19. The donor label of this sample is uncertain. Both conserved end residues are part of each CDR3. D genes are given only for firm matches. Some rows have no size entry. The others give once, few or many, or a class for an expanded clone.

cdr3_nt: TGTGCCAGTAGTTCCGGGACAGGGACACAAGAGACCCAGTACTTC; cdr3_aa: CASSSGTGTQETQYF; v_call: TRBV19; j_call: TRBJ2-5; d_call: TRBD1; clone_size: .
cdr3_nt: TGTGCCAGCAGCTTGGGGAGCGCGTTACTCACTGAAGCTTTCTTT; cdr3_aa: CASSLGSALLTEAFF; v_call: TRBV5-4; j_call: TRBJ1-1; d_call: .; clone_size: .
cdr3_nt: TGTGCCAGCAGTGAGGAGGGTTCCGGTACAGATACGCAGTATTTT; cdr3_aa: CASSEEGSGTDTQYF; v_call: TRBV6-4; j_call: TRBJ2-3; d_call: .; clone_size: .
cdr3_nt: TGCGCCAGCAGCTTGGAGGGGGCTGGCGATGAAAAACTGTTTTTT; cdr3_aa: CASSLEGAGDEKLFF; v_call: TRBV5-1; j_call: TRBJ1-4; d_call: TRBD1; clone_size: .
cdr3_nt: TGCGCCAGCAGCCTATCGTTAGTCGAGGATTCACCCCTCCACTTT; cdr3_aa: CASSLSLVEDSPLHF; v_call: TRBV4-3; j_call: TRBJ1-6; d_call: .; clone_size: .
cdr3_nt: TGTGCCAGCAGCCTACGGGGGGATAGCAATCAGCCCCAGCATTTT; cdr3_aa: CASSLRGDSNQPQHF; v_call: TRBV6-6; j_call: TRBJ1-5; d_call: .; clone_size: .
cdr3_nt: TGTGCCAGCAGCCAAGGATCAGGAAATTTCCAAGAGACCCAGTACTTC; cdr3_aa: CASSQGSGNFQETQYF; v_call: TRBV4-2; j_call: TRBJ2-5; d_call: .; clone_size: .
cdr3_nt: TGTGCCAGCAGTCTTCAGGACAGGGGGAAACTGTTTTTT; cdr3_aa: CASSLQDRGKLFF; v_call: TRBV28; j_call: TRBJ1-4; d_call: TRBD1; clone_size: .
cdr3_nt: TGTGCCAGCAGCTGGAACAGGGGGGGTAATTCACCCCTCCACTTT; cdr3_aa: CASSWNRGGNSPLHF; v_call: TRBV5-4; j_call: TRBJ1-6; d_call: TRBD1; clone_size: .
cdr3_nt: TGTGCCAGCTCACCCCCTAACACAGACCAAGAGACCCAGTACTTC; cdr3_aa: CASSPPNTDQETQYF; v_call: TRBV18; j_call: TRBJ2-5; d_call: .; clone_size: .
cdr3_nt: TGTGCCTGGAGGCTACTATCTAACGACGGTGATGAGCAGTTCTTC; cdr3_aa: CAWRLLSNDGDEQFF; v_call: TRBV30; j_call: TRBJ2-1; d_call: .; clone_size: .
cdr3_nt: TGTGCCAGCAGCCCCGGGACAGGGGACACCGGGGAGCTGTTTTTT; cdr3_aa: CASSPGTGDTGELFF; v_call: TRBV7-9; j_call: TRBJ2-2; d_call: TRBD1; clone_size: .
cdr3_nt: TGTGCCAGCAGGCTCACAGGGGACACTCAGCCCCAGCATTTT; cdr3_aa: CASRLTGDTQPQHF; v_call: TRBV2; j_call: TRBJ1-5; d_call: TRBD1; clone_size: .
cdr3_nt: TGTGCCACCTCGAAGGGCAGGGGATACTCCTACGAGCAGTACTTC; cdr3_aa: CATSKGRGYSYEQYF; v_call: TRBV2; j_call: TRBJ2-7; d_call: .; clone_size: .
cdr3_nt: TGTGCCAGCACCCTCCCCGGTTACGAGCAGTACTTC; cdr3_aa: CASTLPGYEQYF; v_call: TRBV12-3/TRBV12-4; j_call: TRBJ2-7; d_call: .; clone_size: .
cdr3_nt: TGTGCCAGCAGCCCGGGACAGGGGGTAAAGGGTCGGAACTACGAGCAGTACTTC; cdr3_aa: CASSPGQGVKGRNYEQYF; v_call: TRBV7-9; j_call: TRBJ2-7; d_call: TRBD1; clone_size: .
cdr3_nt: TGTGCCAGCAGCTTGGCTAACGAGCAGTACTTC; cdr3_aa: CASSLANEQYF; v_call: TRBV5-8; j_call: TRBJ2-7; d_call: .; clone_size: .
cdr3_nt: TGCGCCAGCAGCCTCGGACAGGGCGGCCCCGGGGAGCTGTTTTTT; cdr3_aa: CASSLGQGGPGELFF; v_call: TRBV4-1; j_call: TRBJ2-2; d_call: TRBD1; clone_size: .
cdr3_nt: TGCGCCAGCAGTGATTTTGGGACTAGCGGTTACAATGAGCAGTTCTTC; cdr3_aa: CASSDFGTSGYNEQFF; v_call: TRBV10-2; j_call: TRBJ2-1; d_call: TRBD2; clone_size: .
cdr3_nt: TGTGCCAGCAGCTTTAATGAAAAACTGTTTTTT; cdr3_aa: CASSFNEKLFF; v_call: TRBV28; j_call: TRBJ1-4; d_call: .; clone_size: .
cdr3_nt: TGTGCCAGTAGTATTGGAGAGGGGGCGACCTATGGCTACACCTTC; cdr3_aa: CASSIGEGATYGYTF; v_call: TRBV19; j_call: TRBJ1-2; d_call: TRBD1; clone_size: .
cdr3_nt: TGTGCCAGCAGTCGACAGGGGGGCGATCAGCCCCAGCATTTT; cdr3_aa: CASSRQGGDQPQHF; v_call: TRBV2; j_call: TRBJ1-5; d_call: TRBD1; clone_size: .
cdr3_nt: TGCGCCAGCAGCCAAGGGCGGGGGAGCTCCTACGAGCAGTACTTC; cdr3_aa: CASSQGRGSSYEQYF; v_call: TRBV4-1; j_call: TRBJ2-7; d_call: TRBD2; clone_size: once
cdr3_nt: TGTGCCAGTACCGGGACAGCCAACACCGGGGAGCTGTTTTTT; cdr3_aa: CASTGTANTGELFF; v_call: TRBV19; j_call: TRBJ2-2; d_call: TRBD1; clone_size: .
cdr3_nt: TGTGCCAGCAGAGCCCAAGCGGGAGATACGCAGTATTTT; cdr3_aa: CASRAQAGDTQYF; v_call: TRBV3-1/TRBV3-2; j_call: TRBJ2-3; d_call: .; clone_size: .
cdr3_nt: TGTGCCAGCAGCTCCGGACAGGGGATGGACACTGAAGCTTTCTTT; cdr3_aa: CASSSGQGMDTEAFF; v_call: TRBV5-4; j_call: TRBJ1-1; d_call: TRBD1; clone_size: .
cdr3_nt: TGTGCCAGCAGCCAAGGGGGGGGCGACGAGCAGTACTTC; cdr3_aa: CASSQGGGDEQYF; v_call: TRBV6-5; j_call: TRBJ2-7; d_call: .; clone_size: .
cdr3_nt: TGTGCCAGCAGCTTAGTGGACAGTTACGAGCAGTACTTC; cdr3_aa: CASSLVDSYEQYF; v_call: TRBV7-2; j_call: TRBJ2-7; d_call: .; clone_size: .
cdr3_nt: TGTGCCAGCAGCTTTGAGGGGGTGGTATACAATGAGCAGTTCTTC; cdr3_aa: CASSFEGVVYNEQFF; v_call: TRBV3-1/TRBV3-2; j_call: TRBJ2-1; d_call: .; clone_size: .
cdr3_nt: TGTGCCAGCAGCTTAATATTCCGCGCCGAGCAGTACTTC; cdr3_aa: CASSLIFRAEQYF; v_call: TRBV11-3; j_call: TRBJ2-7; d_call: .; clone_size: .
cdr3_nt: TGTGCCAGCTCACGCGATTCTACGGCCAAAAACATTCAGTACTTC; cdr3_aa: CASSRDSTAKNIQYF; v_call: TRBV18; j_call: TRBJ2-4; d_call: .; clone_size: .
cdr3_nt: TGTGCCAGCAGCCTCGGGACAGAAATCTACGGGCAGTACTTC; cdr3_aa: CASSLGTEIYGQYF; v_call: TRBV5-4; j_call: TRBJ2-7; d_call: TRBD1; clone_size: once
cdr3_nt: TGTGCCACCAGTTCTACGGTCGGGGGCAATCAGCCCCAGCATTTT; cdr3_aa: CATSSTVGGNQPQHF; v_call: TRBV24-1; j_call: TRBJ1-5; d_call: .; clone_size: .
cdr3_nt: TGCAGCGGCACAGTCTCTGGGGCCAACGTCCTGACTTTC; cdr3_aa: CSGTVSGANVLTF; v_call: TRBV29-1; j_call: TRBJ2-6; d_call: .; clone_size: .
cdr3_nt: TGTGCCAGCAGTACCGGGACAGGGGGCTTTGAAGCTTTCTTT; cdr3_aa: CASSTGTGGFEAFF; v_call: TRBV6-5; j_call: TRBJ1-1; d_call: TRBD1; clone_size: .
cdr3_nt: TGTGCCAGCAGCCGGGGGGGAAGCACTGAAGCTTTCTTT; cdr3_aa: CASSRGGSTEAFF; v_call: TRBV6-5; j_call: TRBJ1-1; d_call: .; clone_size: few
cdr3_nt: TGTGCCAGCAGCCCCCAGGGACAGATACCGAACACCGGGGAGCTGTTTTTT; cdr3_aa: CASSPQGQIPNTGELFF; v_call: TRBV3-1/TRBV3-2; j_call: TRBJ2-2; d_call: TRBD1; clone_size: once
cdr3_nt: TGTGCCAGCAGCTCCACGAGGAGCGGGGGGCGGGATACGCAGTATTTT; cdr3_aa: CASSSTRSGGRDTQYF; v_call: TRBV11-2; j_call: TRBJ2-3; d_call: TRBD2; clone_size: .
cdr3_nt: TGTGCCAGCTCACCTGCGGGGGGGCCACAGGATACGCAGTATTTT; cdr3_aa: CASSPAGGPQDTQYF; v_call: TRBV18; j_call: TRBJ2-3; d_call: TRBD2; clone_size: .
cdr3_nt: TGTGCCAGCAGTTCAGACAGGGTGAACTATGGCTACACCTTC; cdr3_aa: CASSSDRVNYGYTF; v_call: TRBV6-5; j_call: TRBJ1-2; d_call: TRBD1; clone_size: few
cdr3_nt: TGTGCCAGTAGTAACGGACAGGGACCCTCCTACAATGAGCAGTTCTTC; cdr3_aa: CASSNGQGPSYNEQFF; v_call: TRBV19; j_call: TRBJ2-1; d_call: TRBD1; clone_size: .
cdr3_nt: TGTGCCAGTAGTAGCCCCCCGAGGGACAGGGGGGTCTCTGGGGCCAACGTCCTGACTTTC; cdr3_aa: CASSSPPRDRGVSGANVLTF; v_call: TRBV19; j_call: TRBJ2-6; d_call: TRBD1; clone_size: .